The 9 T cell receptor beta chains presented below share a single source sample, sequenced in a study of technical replicates of blood from a handful of donors. Assay: immunoSEQ multiplex PCR; the TCRdb copy retains only in-frame clones and omits some. The sample holds tens of thousands of clones, 80% to 95% seen once. Sequenced input: T cells isolated from PBMCs. Receptors originate from a human donor in good health. Some clones in this sample may be carry-over from other donors' samples.

The genes are TRBV13 and TRBJ1-6, with D unclear. Per germline, CDR1 PRHDT and CDR2 FYEKMQ (reference sequence). CDR3 length: 14 amino acids. V lost 3 bases, J lost 9 bases, and 12 bases lay in between. CDR3 residues: CASSFSGFSSPLHF. The CDR3 DNA sequence: TGTGCCAGCAGCTTCTCCGGGTTTAGTTCACCCCTCCACTTT.

The chain uses TRBV7-6 and TRBJ1-1; D perhaps matches TRBD1 (6 bases). Per the germline V gene, CDR1 is SGHVS and CDR2 is FNYEAQ. This CDR3 region has 16 residues. V gave up 1 base and J gave up 5 bases, with 17 bases separating them. CDR3 residues: CASSLGYQGGETEAFF. The CDR3 region has the DNA TGTGCCAGCAGCTTAGGATATCAAGGGGGTGAAACTGAAGCTTTCTTT. Variable domain in full (rest from reference TRBV7-6 and TRBJ1-1): GAGVSQSPRYKVTKRGQDVALRCDPISGHVSLYWYRQALGQGPEFLTYFNYEAQQDKSGLPNDRFSAERPEGSISTLTIQRTEQRDSAMYRCASSLGYQGGETEAFFGQGTRLTVV.

This clone was picked up one time. DNA of the CDR3: TGTGCCAGCAGCTTAGTAGCCCATACTCCCTCCGTTGACAATGAGCAGTTCTTC. This encodes CASSLVAHTPSVDNEQFF. This sequence joins TRBV7-2 and TRBJ2-1; D is uncertain. The CDR3 contains 18 residues. Between the trimmed V and J ends, which lost 1 base and 5 bases, there was a span of 21 bases. Germline V gene sequence: CDR1 SGHTA, CDR2 FQGNSA.

This chain links TRBV19 with TRBJ1-2; D call uncertain. Germline V gene lookup returns CDR1 LNHDA and CDR2 SQIVND (reference sequence). V lost 11 bases and J 5 bases, leaving 12 bases between the germline ends. CDR3 length: 11 residues. For the CDR3, the DNA is TGTGCCGGCAACGATGGTTATGGCTACACCTTC. This translates into CAGNDGYGYTF. Together with reference TRBV19 and TRBJ1-2, the CDR3 gives the full variable domain: DGGITQSPKYLFRKEGQNVTLSCEQNLNHDAMYWYRQDPGQGLRLIYYSQIVNDFQKGDIAEGYSVSREKKESFPLTVTSAQKNPTAFYLCAGNDGYGYTFGSGTRLTVV.

The CDR3 nucleotides are TGTGCCAGCAGCTTAGCGGGAGGATCTGCAGATACGCAGTATTTT. This gives the protein CASSLAGGSADTQYF. The chain links TRBV7-3 to TRBJ2-3, with 8 bases aligning to TRBD2. Germline CDR1 reads SGHTA; CDR2 reads FQGTGA. The CDR3 is made up of 15 amino acids. V lost 2 bases, J lost 4 bases, and 5 bases stayed unmatched. Based on the CDR3 plus reference TRBV7-3 and TRBJ2-3, the full variable domain is GAGVSQTPSNKVTEKGKYVELRCDPISGHTALYWYRQSLGQGPEFLIYFQGTGAADDSGLPNDRFFAVRPEGSVSTLKIQRTERGDSAVYLCASSLAGGSADTQYFGPGTRLTVL.

This rearrangement joins TRBV9 to TRBJ2-3, with 8 positions matching TRBD2. CDR1 is SGDLS, CDR2 YYNGEE, per germline. The ends lost 2 bases at V and 2 bases at J; junction bases unmatched: 4. The length of the CDR3 is 15 residues. CDR3 in amino acids: CASSVLSGTTDTQYF. The CDR3 region has the DNA TGTGCCAGCAGCGTCCTTAGCGGGACCACAGATACGCAGTATTTT.

In this sample, this clone turned up once. The gene calls are TRBV5-6 and TRBJ1-4, with D perhaps TRBD1 (5 bases). The CDR3 consists of 14 residues. The V end lost 4 bases, the J end lost 5 bases, and 12 bases lay between the germline ends. Germline-derived CDR1 and CDR2 are SGHDT and YYEEEE. The DNA of the CDR3 is TGTGCCAGCAGCCCCGGGGGAGAGAATGAAAAACTGTTTTTT. Residues: CASSPGGENEKLFF.

This clone came up once. The chain couples TRBV14 to TRBJ1-1; TRBD1 aligns across 7 bases. The V segment lost 4 bases and the J segment 5 bases; nucleotides outside the gene matches: 7. CDR3 length equals 14 residues. Germline values: CDR1 SGHDN, CDR2 FVKESK. The CDR3 loop reads CASSPTNRGTEAFF. Here the CDR3 DNA reads TGTGCCAGCAGCCCAACGAACAGGGGAACTGAAGCTTTCTTT. The whole variable domain, remainder taken from reference TRBV14 and TRBJ1-1, is EAGVTQFPSHSVIEKGQTVTLRCDPISGHDNLYWYRRVMGKEIKFLLHFVKESKQDESGMPNNRFLAERTGGTYSTLKVQPAELEDSGVYFCASSPTNRGTEAFFGQGTRLTVV.

V is TRBV14 and J is TRBJ2-5, with 8 bases identical to TRBD2. V gave up 5 bases and J gave up 4 bases; unmatched junction bases: 6. Germline CDR1 and CDR2: SGHDN and FVKESK. The CDR3 has 14 amino acids. The CDR3 is CASSLERETETQYF. Here the CDR3 DNA reads TGTGCCAGCAGCTTAGAGCGGGAGACAGAGACCCAGTACTTC.